This T cell receptor beta chain was found in a study of vaccination effects on CD4 cells after COVID-19. Antigen-specific CD4+ T cells were expanded (with viral peptide pools) by the ViraFEST assay ahead of sequencing. Following a roughly 10-day culture, CD4+ T cells were purified. Vaccination of participants consisted of two doses of either the BNT162b2 or mRNA-1273 vaccine. Repertoires were generated with immunoSEQ multiplex PCR, while TCRdb's copy carries only in-frame clones and drops some. The sample consists of about 46,000 clones, about 76% of them appearing once. V was trimmed by 4 bases and J by 4 bases, leaving 19 bases between them. Per the germline V gene, CDR1 is MGHRA and CDR2 is YSYEKL. This CDR3 is 16 amino acids long. In regard to this clone: No antigen is known for it.

This TCR derives from a human donor who received a COVID-19 vaccine. Sequencing was performed on CD4+ T cells from PBMCs cultured with HCoV-OC43 spike peptides, taken after COVID-19 vaccination. Subset: HCoV-OC43 spike overlapping peptide pool stimulation. This rearrangement joins TRBV4-1 to TRBJ1-2; D unresolved. The CDR3 loop is CASSRTGGLKSYGYTF. The DNA of the CDR3 is TGCGCCAGCAGCCGAACTGGTGGGCTAAAATCCTATGGCTACACCTTC.